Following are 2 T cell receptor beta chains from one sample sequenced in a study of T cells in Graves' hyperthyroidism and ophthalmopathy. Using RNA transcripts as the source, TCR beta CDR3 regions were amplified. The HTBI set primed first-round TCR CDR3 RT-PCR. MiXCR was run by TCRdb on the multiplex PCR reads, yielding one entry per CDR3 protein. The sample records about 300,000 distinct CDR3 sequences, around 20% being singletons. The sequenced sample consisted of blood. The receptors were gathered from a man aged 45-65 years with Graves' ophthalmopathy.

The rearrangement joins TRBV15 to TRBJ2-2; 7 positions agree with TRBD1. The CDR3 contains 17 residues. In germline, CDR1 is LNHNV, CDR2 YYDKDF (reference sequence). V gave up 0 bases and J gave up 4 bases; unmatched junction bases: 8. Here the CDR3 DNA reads TGTGCCACCAGCAGAGACGTTGGGCGGACAGGCACCGGGGAGCTGTTTTTT. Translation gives CATSRDVGRTGTGELFF.

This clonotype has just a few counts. In nucleotides, the CDR3 is TGTGCCAGCAGCTGGGACTCCTCCTACGAGCAGTACTTC. Its protein is CASSWDSSYEQYF. The V gene is TRBV2, the J gene TRBJ2-7, with a tentative D call TRBD2 (6 bases). Germline CDR1 is SNHLY and CDR2 is FYNNEI. V was pared by 6 bases and J by 0 bases, with 9 bases between. This CDR3 comprises 13 residues.